This is a list of T cell receptor beta chains from one sample in a study of blood T cell repertoires in COVID-19. The repertoire was sequenced with immunoSEQ multiplex PCR; TCRdb's copy has only in-frame clones and lacks some. Here the sample spans about 180,000 clones, 60% to 80% being singletons. The specimen sequenced was peripheral blood. The origin of the receptors is a woman aged 70 to 79 with acute or convalescent COVID-19. Each CDR3 is given with its conserved first and last residue. A D gene is named only where the DNA matches it firmly. Only some rows state a clone size, as once, few, many or a class for expanded clones.

V gene	J gene	CDR3 length	clone size	D gene	CDR3 protein	CDR3 DNA
TRBV4-1	TRBJ1-3	14	-	-	CASSQAGIGNTIYF	TGCGCCAGCAGCCAAGCGGGGATAGGAAACACCATATATTTT
TRBV3-1/TRBV3-2	TRBJ2-7	11	-	-	CASSRQDEQYF	TGTGCCAGCAGCCGACAGGACGAGCAGTACTTC
TRBV7-7	TRBJ2-2	17	-	-	CASSPHPSPANTGELFF	TGTGCCAGCAGCCCACATCCCTCCCCCGCGAACACCGGGGAGCTGTTTTTT
TRBV5-4	TRBJ1-1	11	-	-	CASSSPVEAFF	TGTGCCAGCAGCTCCCCGGTTGAAGCTTTCTTT
TRBV11-1	TRBJ2-1	15	-	TRBD2	CASSLELAGLNEQFF	TGTGCCAGCAGCTTAGAACTAGCGGGCCTCAATGAGCAGTTCTTC
TRBV20-1	TRBJ2-1	14	-	-	CSASETTRYNEQFF	TGCAGTGCTAGTGAGACTACAAGGTACAATGAGCAGTTCTTC
TRBV12-3/TRBV12-4	TRBJ2-7	13	once	-	CASSYGSSYEQYF	TGTGCCAGCAGTTATGGTAGCTCCTACGAGCAGTACTTC
TRBV27	TRBJ2-5	14	few	-	CASSFGAGIETQYF	TGTGCCAGCAGTTTTGGGGCAGGGATCGAGACCCAGTACTTC
TRBV30	TRBJ1-5	15	-	TRBD1	CAWSYTGTGFQPQHF	TGTGCCTGGAGTTATACCGGGACAGGGTTTCAGCCCCAGCATTTT
TRBV6-5	TRBJ2-7	14	-	-	CASTSGQTFNEQYF	TGTGCCAGCACCTCAGGACAGACATTCAACGAGCAGTACTTC
TRBV18	TRBJ2-7	15	-	TRBD1	CASSPGTAEGNEQYF	TGTGCCAGCTCACCAGGGACAGCCGAAGGTAACGAGCAGTACTTC
TRBV4-1	TRBJ2-3	19	-	TRBD2	CASSQDQGLAEPHTDTQYF	TGCGCCAGCAGCCAAGATCAAGGACTAGCGGAGCCACACACAGATACGCAGTATTTT
TRBV7-9	TRBJ1-2	14	-	TRBD1	CASSDVTGYYGYTF	TGTGCCAGCAGCGACGTGACAGGGTACTATGGCTACACCTTC
TRBV5-1	TRBJ2-7	13	-	-	CASSLPNSYEQYF	TGCGCCAGCAGCTTGCCTAACTCCTACGAGCAGTACTTC
TRBV4-1	TRBJ2-3	17	-	-	CASSQVAQGSGPDTQYF	TGCGCCAGCAGCCAAGTTGCCCAGGGGTCAGGGCCAGATACGCAGTATTTT
TRBV7-8	TRBJ2-7	15	-	TRBD2	CASSLARGGIYEQYF	TGTGCCAGCAGCTTAGCGAGGGGAGGGATCTACGAGCAGTACTTC
TRBV11-3	TRBJ2-5	16	-	-	CASSLVSTVIQETQYF	TGTGCCAGCAGCTTAGTTTCTACGGTGATCCAAGAGACCCAGTACTTC
TRBV5-1	TRBJ2-7	14	-	TRBD2	CASRSTSGTYEQYF	TGCGCCAGCAGGAGCACTAGCGGGACCTACGAGCAGTACTTC
TRBV28	TRBJ2-5	15	once	TRBD2	CASSSAFTSGETQYF	TGTGCCAGCAGTTCCGCTTTCACTAGCGGGGAGACCCAGTACTTC
TRBV14	TRBJ1-6	14	-	-	CASSQLTANSPLHF	TGTGCCAGCAGCCAACTGACAGCGAATTCACCCCTCCACTTT
TRBV4-2	TRBJ2-2	15	-	TRBD1	CASSRGQEDTGELFF	TGTGCCAGCAGCCGTGGACAGGAGGACACCGGGGAGCTGTTTTTT
TRBV10-3	TRBJ2-5	14	-	TRBD2	CATGTSGYQETQYF	TGTGCCACCGGGACTAGCGGTTACCAAGAGACCCAGTACTTC
TRBV2	TRBJ1-5	18	-	-	CASSEARGRGAPALPQHF	TGTGCCAGCAGTGAAGCTCGGGGGAGGGGGGCCCCAGCATTGCCCCAGCATTTT
TRBV7-3	TRBJ2-2	17	few	TRBD2	CASSRTNGLASGGELFF	TGTGCCAGCAGCCGTACTAACGGACTAGCGTCGGGCGGGGAGCTGTTTTTT
TRBV10-1	TRBJ1-6	14	-	-	CASSDPNGDSPLHF	TGCGCCAGCAGTGATCCCAACGGGGATTCACCCCTCCACTTT